These T cell receptor beta chains were read from a single sample in a study of beta chain features in type 1 diabetes. Using immunoSEQ multiplex PCR, the repertoire was profiled, and TCRdb retains in-frame clones only, with some absent. The profile covers about 350,000 clones, with about 19% appearing a single time and 0.035% to 0.05% taken by the ten largest. The source material was naive CD4+ T cells from blood. These receptors originate from a woman aged 18-29 years in good health. The CDR3 runs from the conserved cysteine through the conserved F or W. The D gene is left open where the match is weak. The size field is filled for only some rows; it gives once, few, many or a size class.

size | J | V | D | DNA | CDR3
few | TRBJ1-1 | TRBV6-5 | - | TGTGCCAGCAGTCGCATAGCCCTGAACACTGAAGCTTTCTTT | CASSRIALNTEAFF
few | TRBJ2-7 | TRBV5-1 | - | TGCGCCAGCAGCTTGAAAGCAGACATCTACGAGCAGTACTTC | CASSLKADIYEQYF
- | TRBJ2-7 | TRBV6-1 | - | TGTGCCAGCAGTGACTCCCGGGACAAATACGAGCAGTACTTC | CASSDSRDKYEQYF
few | TRBJ1-5 | TRBV4-1 | - | TGCGCCAGCAGCCAAGAAGGCTGGGAGGATCAGCCCCAGCATTTT | CASSQEGWEDQPQHF
- | TRBJ2-7 | TRBV5-1 | TRBD2 | TGCGCCAGCAGCTTAGGAGGACTAGCGGGGACCTACGAGCAGTACTTC | CASSLGGLAGTYEQYF
- | TRBJ2-2 | TRBV30 | TRBD1 | TGTGCCTGGAGTGTACCCGGGACAGTGCCCGGGGAGCTGTTTTTT | CAWSVPGTVPGELFF
few | TRBJ1-1 | TRBV7-9 | - | TGTGCCAGCAGCTCGATAGTGAACACTGAAGCTTTCTTT | CASSSIVNTEAFF
few | TRBJ2-5 | TRBV29-1 | TRBD2 | TGCAGCGTCAGTTTCCTAGCGGGAGCGGGTGGAGAGACCCAGTACTTC | CSVSFLAGAGGETQYF
few | TRBJ2-1 | TRBV6-5 | - | TGTGCCAGCAGTTTAAGGGGATCAGACTACAATGAGCAGTTCTTC | CASSLRGSDYNEQFF
- | TRBJ2-5 | TRBV19 | - | TGTGCGGCCGGCACTGGGTGGGGACTCCAAGAGACCCAGTACTTC | CAAGTGWGLQETQYF
- | TRBJ2-1 | TRBV4-1 | TRBD2 | TGCGCCAGCAGCCAAGATACTAGCGGGACTGCCAATGAGCAGTTCTTC | CASSQDTSGTANEQFF
- | TRBJ2-5 | TRBV4-1 | TRBD1 | TGCGCCAGCAGCCAAGCCCGGACAGGGGGCGATGAGACCCAGTACTTC | CASSQARTGGDETQYF
few | TRBJ1-3 | TRBV7-9 | - | TGTGCCAGCAGCTTAGCGACAGGACTCTCTGGAAACACCATATATTTT | CASSLATGLSGNTIYF
few | TRBJ2-1 | TRBV15 | - | TGTGCCACCAGCAGAGAGCCAGGGCAGAATGAGCAGTTCTTC | CATSREPGQNEQFF
few | TRBJ2-6 | TRBV9 | TRBD2 | TGTGCCAGCAGATCAGCCGGGTGGCGGGGGAGCTCTGGGGCCAACGTCCTGACTTTC | CASRSAGWRGSSGANVLTF
few | TRBJ2-4 | TRBV19 | - | TGTGCCAGTAGTAAGGGAGCAGCTGGGGACATTCAGTACTTC | CASSKGAAGDIQYF
- | TRBJ2-7 | TRBV4-2 | TRBD1 | TGTGCCAGCAGCCAAGATCGACAGGGCCCCTACGAGCAGTACTTC | CASSQDRQGPYEQYF
few | TRBJ2-5 | TRBV7-9 | - | TGTGCCCCCTCAGGGGAGACCCAGTACTTC | CAPSGETQYF
- | TRBJ2-1 | TRBV9 | - | TGTGCCAGCACCAGAGGGTGGACGGCGAGAGGCCCCTACAATGAGCAGTTCTTC | CASTRGWTARGPYNEQFF
few | TRBJ2-7 | TRBV5-1 | TRBD1 | TGCGCCAGTTCCGGGACAGGGGGTTCCTACGAGCAGTACTTC | CASSGTGGSYEQYF
few | TRBJ1-2 | TRBV4-2 | TRBD1 | TGTGCCAGCAGCCAAGACGAGGGACAGATTTACTTCTATGGCTACACCTTC | CASSQDEGQIYFYGYTF
few | TRBJ1-2 | TRBV28 | - | TGTGCCAGCGAGGGGGGGGAAGGCTACACCTTC | CASEGGEGYTF
few | TRBJ1-1 | TRBV30 | - | TGTGCCTGGAGTTTTGGCCTGAACACTGAAGCTTTCTTT | CAWSFGLNTEAFF
- | TRBJ2-1 | TRBV10-3 | TRBD2 | TGTGCCATCAGAGGTAGCGGGGGAAGGTTCTTC | CAIRGSGGRFF
- | TRBJ2-7 | TRBV28 | - | TGTGCCAGCAGTCGGGAGAACTACGAGCAGTACTTC | CASSRENYEQYF
few | TRBJ1-2 | TRBV19 | TRBD1 | TGTGCCAGTAGAAGCCCACAGGGGAAGAAGAATGGCTACACCTTC | CASRSPQGKKNGYTF
few | TRBJ2-1 | TRBV29-1 | - | TGCAGCGCTCCATCTATGGGTAGGGGGTACAATGAGCAGTTCTTC | CSAPSMGRGYNEQFF
- | TRBJ2-3 | TRBV7-9 | - | TGTGCCAGCAGACGCGGGGACGGAGGGCTAGGAGATACGCAGTATTTT | CASRRGDGGLGDTQYF
- | TRBJ2-5 | TRBV15 | TRBD2 | TGTGCCACCAGCAGGATACTAGCGAACGAAGAGACCCAGTACTTC | CATSRILANEETQYF
- | TRBJ1-1 | TRBV6-1 | TRBD1 | TGTGCCAGCACTATGGACAGGGCGAACACTGAAGCTTTCTTT | CASTMDRANTEAFF
few | TRBJ2-7 | TRBV11-2 | - | TGTGCCAGCAGCTTTCTAGGATACGGGGCCTACGAGCAGTACTTC | CASSFLGYGAYEQYF
- | TRBJ1-3 | TRBV9 | TRBD1 | TGTGCCAGCAGCGACCAACCGACAGGGTCCGGAAACACCATATATTTT | CASSDQPTGSGNTIYF
- | TRBJ2-1 | TRBV7-9 | - | TGTGCCAGCAGCTTAGCGACCGACAGCCAACCTTCCTACAATGAGCAGTTCTTC | CASSLATDSQPSYNEQFF
- | TRBJ1-5 | TRBV18 | - | TGTGCCAGCTCACCATCTGTGGTGACAGTCAATCAGCCCCAGCATTTT | CASSPSVVTVNQPQHF
- | TRBJ2-2 | TRBV7-9 | - | TGTGCCAGCAGCTCTATGGTAACCGGGGAGCTGTTTTTT | CASSSMVTGELFF
- | TRBJ1-1 | TRBV5-1 | TRBD1 | TGCGCCAGCAGCACAGGGACAGCTAGGAACACTGAAGCTTTCTTT | CASSTGTARNTEAFF
- | TRBJ1-1 | TRBV5-1 | - | TGCGCCAGCAGATTGGACAGCCTGAACACTGAAGCTTTCTTT | CASRLDSLNTEAFF
- | TRBJ1-2 | TRBV29-1 | TRBD1 | TGCAGCGTAGAGGACAGGGACTATGGCTACACCTTC | CSVEDRDYGYTF
few | TRBJ2-1 | TRBV6-5 | - | TGTGCCAGCAGTTCTACGTTGGACAATGAGCAGTTCTTC | CASSSTLDNEQFF
- | TRBJ1-2 | TRBV18 | - | TGTGCCAGCTCACCGGTCGAGCGGGGGCAGGGGTATGGCTACACCTTC | CASSPVERGQGYGYTF
- | TRBJ1-1 | TRBV29-1 | - | TGCAGCGTGACGAGGAGGAACACTGAAGCTTTCTTT | CSVTRRNTEAFF
- | TRBJ2-7 | TRBV4-1 | - | TGCGCCAGCAGCCAAGCAGGTAGAAACGAGCAGTACTTC | CASSQAGRNEQYF
- | TRBJ2-1 | TRBV14 | TRBD2 | TGTGCCAGCAGCCCCATGGCGGGGGGGCTGGCCTACAATGAGCAGTTCTTC | CASSPMAGGLAYNEQFF
few | TRBJ2-2 | TRBV5-1 | - | TGCGCCAGCAGCTTGCCAGGCGCGAACACCGGGGAGCTGTTTTTT | CASSLPGANTGELFF
- | TRBJ1-1 | TRBV4-1 | TRBD1 | TGCGCCAGCAGCCATCCCCTAAGGGACAGGGATTTTGGAGCTTTCTTT | CASSHPLRDRDFGAFF
few | TRBJ1-1 | TRBV4-1 | - | TGCGCCAGCAGCCCCCTCTCCCGGTTTTCGAACACTGAAGCTTTCTTT | CASSPLSRFSNTEAFF
few | TRBJ2-7 | TRBV20-1 | - | TGCAGTGCTAGAGGGAGGGAGCAGTACTTC | CSARGREQYF
few | TRBJ1-3 | TRBV30 | - | TGTGCCTGGGGCGGCTTTGGAAACACCATATATTTT | CAWGGFGNTIYF
- | TRBJ2-5 | TRBV6-1 | - | TGTGCCAGCAGTGAAGGTCTCCAGATGGCCCAGTACTTC | CASSEGLQMAQYF
- | TRBJ1-5 | TRBV18 | - | TGTGCCAGCTCACCACCGGGAGGGGTTCGCAATCAGCCCCAGCATTTT | CASSPPGGVRNQPQHF
few | TRBJ1-2 | TRBV25-1 | TRBD1 | TGTGCCAGCAGTGGGAACAGGGGATACACCTTC | CASSGNRGYTF
- | TRBJ2-3 | TRBV30 | - | TGTGCCTGGAGTGTAGGAGGGGAAAGAGATACGCAGTATTTT | CAWSVGGERDTQYF
- | TRBJ1-1 | TRBV7-2 | - | TGTGCCAGCAGCTTTTCCGAGTCTGAAGCTTTCTTT | CASSFSESEAFF
- | TRBJ2-5 | TRBV9 | TRBD2 | TGTGCCAGCAGCGTTCAAGCGGGGGGGCCGGGTGAGACCCAGTACTTC | CASSVQAGGPGETQYF
- | TRBJ1-2 | TRBV5-4 | - | TGTGCCAGCAGCTTGGATAGGGACACCCTCTATGGCTACACCTTC | CASSLDRDTLYGYTF
few | TRBJ1-1 | TRBV5-1 | TRBD1 | TGCGCCAGCAGCATCCGTCCGGGACAGGGTACAGCTTTCTTT | CASSIRPGQGTAFF
- | TRBJ2-2 | TRBV30 | - | TGTGCCTGGAGTGAAGGGAGCACCGGGGAGCTGTTTTTT | CAWSEGSTGELFF
few | TRBJ1-5 | TRBV7-9 | TRBD1 | TGTGCCAGCAGCTTAGGGGCAGGGGGCCCCAATCAGCCCCAGCATTTT | CASSLGAGGPNQPQHF
- | TRBJ2-7 | TRBV21-1 | - | TGTGCCAGCAGCCCACGCGGGGAGATCTTCTACGAGCAGTACTTC | CASSPRGEIFYEQYF
- | TRBJ2-5 | TRBV6-6 | - | TGTGCCAGCAGTTACCGGAGTATCCAAGAGACCCAGTACTTC | CASSYRSIQETQYF